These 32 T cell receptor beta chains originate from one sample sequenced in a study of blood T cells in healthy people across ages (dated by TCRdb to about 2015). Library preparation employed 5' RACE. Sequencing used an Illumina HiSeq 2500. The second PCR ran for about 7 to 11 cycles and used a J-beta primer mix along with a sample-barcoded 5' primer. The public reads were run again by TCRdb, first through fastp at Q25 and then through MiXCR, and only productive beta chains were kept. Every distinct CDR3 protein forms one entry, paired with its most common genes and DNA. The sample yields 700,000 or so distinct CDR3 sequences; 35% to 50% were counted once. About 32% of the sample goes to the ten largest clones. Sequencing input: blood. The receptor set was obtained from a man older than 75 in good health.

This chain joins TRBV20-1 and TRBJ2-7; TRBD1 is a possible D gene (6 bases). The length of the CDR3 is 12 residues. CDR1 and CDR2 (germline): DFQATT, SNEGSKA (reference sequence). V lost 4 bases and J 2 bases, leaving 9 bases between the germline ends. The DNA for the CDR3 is TGCAGTGCTAATCGACAGGCCTACGAGCAGTACTTC. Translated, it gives CSANRQAYEQYF.

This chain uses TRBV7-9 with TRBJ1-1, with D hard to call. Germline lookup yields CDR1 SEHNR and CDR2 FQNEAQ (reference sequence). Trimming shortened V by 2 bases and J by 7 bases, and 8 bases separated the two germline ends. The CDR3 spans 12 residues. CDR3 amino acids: CASSLPDREAFF. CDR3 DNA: TGTGCCAGCAGCTTACCGGACCGTGAAGCTTTCTTT.

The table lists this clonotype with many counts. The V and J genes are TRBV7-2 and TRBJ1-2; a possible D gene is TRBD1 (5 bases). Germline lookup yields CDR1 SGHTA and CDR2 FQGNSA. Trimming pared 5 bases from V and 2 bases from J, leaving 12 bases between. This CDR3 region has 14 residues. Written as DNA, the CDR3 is TGTGCCAGCAGCCGGGGGGGGAACAACTATGGCTACACCTTC. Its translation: CASSRGGNNYGYTF.

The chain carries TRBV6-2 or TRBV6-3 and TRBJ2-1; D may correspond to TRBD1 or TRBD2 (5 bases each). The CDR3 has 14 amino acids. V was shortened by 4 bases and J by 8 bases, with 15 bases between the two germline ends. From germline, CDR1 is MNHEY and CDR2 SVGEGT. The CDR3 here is CASSSRFWDDEQFF. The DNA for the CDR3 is TGTGCCAGCAGTTCGCGGTTTTGGGACGATGAGCAGTTCTTC.

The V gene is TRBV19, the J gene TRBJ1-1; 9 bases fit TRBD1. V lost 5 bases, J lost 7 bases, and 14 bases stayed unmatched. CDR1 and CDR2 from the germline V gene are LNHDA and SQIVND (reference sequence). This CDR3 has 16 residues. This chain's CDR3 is CASSVTGGEPGVEAFF. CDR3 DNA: TGTGCCAGTAGTGTCACAGGGGGCGAACCCGGGGTTGAAGCTTTCTTT.

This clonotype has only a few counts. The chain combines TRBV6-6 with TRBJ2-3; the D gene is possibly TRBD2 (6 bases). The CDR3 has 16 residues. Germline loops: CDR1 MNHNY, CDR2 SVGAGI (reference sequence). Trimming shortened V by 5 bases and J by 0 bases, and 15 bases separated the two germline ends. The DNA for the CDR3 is TGTGCCAGCAGTCCCCGGGGGAGTACTAGCACAGATACGCAGTATTTT. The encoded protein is CASSPRGSTSTDTQYF.

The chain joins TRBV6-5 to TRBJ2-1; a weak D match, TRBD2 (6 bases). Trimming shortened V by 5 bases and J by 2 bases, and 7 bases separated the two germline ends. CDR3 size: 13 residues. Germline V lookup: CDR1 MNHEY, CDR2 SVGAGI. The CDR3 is CASSRGAYNEQFF. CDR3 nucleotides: TGTGCCAGCAGTCGCGGGGCCTACAATGAGCAGTTCTTC.

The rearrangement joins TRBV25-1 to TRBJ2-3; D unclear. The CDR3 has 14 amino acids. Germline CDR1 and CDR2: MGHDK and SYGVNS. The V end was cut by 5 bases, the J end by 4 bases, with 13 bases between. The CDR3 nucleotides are TGTGCCAGCAGTATGCGCAGGCTCCCAGATACGCAGTATTTT. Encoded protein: CASSMRRLPDTQYF.

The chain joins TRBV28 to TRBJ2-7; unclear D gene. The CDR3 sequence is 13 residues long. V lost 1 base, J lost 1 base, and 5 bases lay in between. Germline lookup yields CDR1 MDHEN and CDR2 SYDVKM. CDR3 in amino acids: CASSLLPSYEQYF. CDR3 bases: TGTGCCAGCAGTTTATTGCCGTCCTACGAGCAGTACTTC.

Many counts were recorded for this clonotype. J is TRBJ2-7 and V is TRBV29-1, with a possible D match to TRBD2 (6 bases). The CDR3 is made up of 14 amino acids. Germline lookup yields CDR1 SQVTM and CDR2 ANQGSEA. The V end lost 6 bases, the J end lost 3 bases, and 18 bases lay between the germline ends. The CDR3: CSVLSGGEGYEQYF. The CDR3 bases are TGCAGCGTGCTTAGCGGCGGAGAGGGCTACGAGCAGTACTTC.

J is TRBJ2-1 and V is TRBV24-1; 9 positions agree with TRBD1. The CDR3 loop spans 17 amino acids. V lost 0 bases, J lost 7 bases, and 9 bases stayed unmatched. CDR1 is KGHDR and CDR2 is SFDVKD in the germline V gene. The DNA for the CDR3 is TGTGCCACCAGTGATTTGAGCCCAGGGACAGGGCAAAATGAGCAGTTCTTC. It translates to CATSDLSPGTGQNEQFF.

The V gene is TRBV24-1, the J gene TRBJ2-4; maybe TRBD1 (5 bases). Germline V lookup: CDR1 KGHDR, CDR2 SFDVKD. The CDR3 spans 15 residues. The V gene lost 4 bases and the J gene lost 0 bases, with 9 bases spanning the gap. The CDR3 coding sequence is TGTGCCACCAGTGACCAGACAGTAGCCAAAAACATTCAGTACTTC. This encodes CATSDQTVAKNIQYF.

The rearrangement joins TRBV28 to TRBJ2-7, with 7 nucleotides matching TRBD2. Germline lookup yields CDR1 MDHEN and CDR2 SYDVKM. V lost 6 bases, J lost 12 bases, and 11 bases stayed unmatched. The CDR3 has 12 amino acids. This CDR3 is CASSLAASGMYF. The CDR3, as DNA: TGTGCCAGCAGCCTTGCGGCTAGCGGTATGTACTTC.

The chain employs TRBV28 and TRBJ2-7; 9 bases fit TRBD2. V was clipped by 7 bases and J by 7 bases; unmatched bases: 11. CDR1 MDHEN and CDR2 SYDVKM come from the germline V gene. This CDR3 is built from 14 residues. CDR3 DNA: TGTGCCAGCAAGCGGGGGGTTTCCTACAATGAGCAGTACTTC. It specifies CASKRGVSYNEQYF.

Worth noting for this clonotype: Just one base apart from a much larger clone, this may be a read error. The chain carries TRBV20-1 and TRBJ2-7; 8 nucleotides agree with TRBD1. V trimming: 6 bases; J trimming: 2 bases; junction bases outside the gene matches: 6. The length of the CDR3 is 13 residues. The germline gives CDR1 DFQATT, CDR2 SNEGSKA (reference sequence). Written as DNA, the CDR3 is TGCAGTGCCCTGGGACAGGTGGCCTACGAGCAGTACTTC. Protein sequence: CSALGQVAYEQYF.

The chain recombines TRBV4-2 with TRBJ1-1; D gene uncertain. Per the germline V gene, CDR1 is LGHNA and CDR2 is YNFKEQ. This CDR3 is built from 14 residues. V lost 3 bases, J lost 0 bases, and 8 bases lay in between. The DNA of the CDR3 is TGTGCCAGCAGCCAGGAGGGCATGAACACTGAAGCTTTCTTT. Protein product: CASSQEGMNTEAFF.

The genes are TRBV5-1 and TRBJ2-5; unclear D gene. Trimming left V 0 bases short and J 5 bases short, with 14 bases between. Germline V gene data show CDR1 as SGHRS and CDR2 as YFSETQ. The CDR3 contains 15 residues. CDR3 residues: CASSLDVSVTETQYF. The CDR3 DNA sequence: TGCGCCAGCAGCTTGGATGTCAGCGTAACGGAGACCCAGTACTTC.

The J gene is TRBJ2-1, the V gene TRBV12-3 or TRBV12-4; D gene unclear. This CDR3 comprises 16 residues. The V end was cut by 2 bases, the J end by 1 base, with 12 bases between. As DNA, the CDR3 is TGTGCCAGCAGTTTAATCGGGCCCGATTCCTACAATGAGCAGTTCTTC. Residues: CASSLIGPDSYNEQFF.

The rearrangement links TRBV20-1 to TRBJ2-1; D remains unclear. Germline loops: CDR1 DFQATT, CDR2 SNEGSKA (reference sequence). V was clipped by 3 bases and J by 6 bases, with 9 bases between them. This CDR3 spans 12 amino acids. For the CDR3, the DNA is TGCAGTGCTAGTGCCGGCGGCAATGAGCAGTTCTTC. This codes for CSASAGGNEQFF.

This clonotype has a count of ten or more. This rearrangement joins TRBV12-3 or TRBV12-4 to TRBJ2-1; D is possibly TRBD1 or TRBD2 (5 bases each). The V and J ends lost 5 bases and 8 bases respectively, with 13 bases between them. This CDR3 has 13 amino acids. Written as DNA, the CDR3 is TGTGCCAGCAGTGTACGGGGCGTCTATGAGCAGTTCTTC. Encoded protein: CASSVRGVYEQFF.

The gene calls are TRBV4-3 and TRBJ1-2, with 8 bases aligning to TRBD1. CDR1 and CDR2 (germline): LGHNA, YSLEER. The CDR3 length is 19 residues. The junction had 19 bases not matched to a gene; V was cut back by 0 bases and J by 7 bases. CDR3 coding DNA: TGCGCCAGCAGCCAAGATGGGATCGGGACAGGTTCCTTAACGGGTGGCTACACCTTC. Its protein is CASSQDGIGTGSLTGGYTF.

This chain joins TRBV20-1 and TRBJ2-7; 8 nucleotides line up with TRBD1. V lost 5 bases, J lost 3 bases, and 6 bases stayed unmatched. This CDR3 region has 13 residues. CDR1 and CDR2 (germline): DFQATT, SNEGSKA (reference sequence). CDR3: CSAFRQGLYEQYF. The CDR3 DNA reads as TGCAGTGCTTTTCGACAGGGGCTCTACGAGCAGTACTTC.

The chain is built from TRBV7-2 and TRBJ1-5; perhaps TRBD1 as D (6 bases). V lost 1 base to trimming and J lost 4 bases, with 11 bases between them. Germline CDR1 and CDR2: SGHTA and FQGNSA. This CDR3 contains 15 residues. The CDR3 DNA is TGTGCCAGCAGCTTAGACGGGGGCCGAAATCAGCCCCAGCATTTT. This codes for CASSLDGGRNQPQHF.

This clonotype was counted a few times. Here the CDR3 DNA reads TGTGCCAGCAGCTTATTAGCAGGGGACACTGAAGCTTTCTTT. It codes for CASSLLAGDTEAFF. The J gene is TRBJ1-1, the V gene TRBV7-9, with a weak D call TRBD1 (6 bases). Germline V gives CDR1 SEHNR, CDR2 FQNEAQ (reference sequence). The CDR3 is 14 amino acids. The V end was cut by 2 bases, the J end by 3 bases, with 10 bases between.

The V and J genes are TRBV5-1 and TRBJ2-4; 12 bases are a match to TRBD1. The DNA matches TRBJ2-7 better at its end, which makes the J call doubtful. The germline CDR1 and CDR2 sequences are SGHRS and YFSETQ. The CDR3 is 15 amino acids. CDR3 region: CASSLEGTGGSEQYF. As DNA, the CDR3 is TGCGCCAGCAGCTTGGAAGGGACAGGGGGCAGCGAGCAGTACTTC.

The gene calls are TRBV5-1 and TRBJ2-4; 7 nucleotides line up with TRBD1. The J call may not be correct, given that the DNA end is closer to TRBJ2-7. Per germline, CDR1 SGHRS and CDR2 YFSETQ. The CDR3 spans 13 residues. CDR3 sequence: CASSTTGVHEQYF. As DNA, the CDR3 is TGCGCCAGCAGCACCACAGGGGTTCACGAGCAGTACTTC.

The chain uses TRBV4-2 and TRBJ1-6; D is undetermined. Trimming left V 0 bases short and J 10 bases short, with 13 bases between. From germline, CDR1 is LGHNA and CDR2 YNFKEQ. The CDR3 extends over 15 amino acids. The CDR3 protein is CASSQEAASPSPLHF. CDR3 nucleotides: TGTGCCAGCAGCCAAGAGGCGGCCAGCCCCTCACCCCTCCACTTT.

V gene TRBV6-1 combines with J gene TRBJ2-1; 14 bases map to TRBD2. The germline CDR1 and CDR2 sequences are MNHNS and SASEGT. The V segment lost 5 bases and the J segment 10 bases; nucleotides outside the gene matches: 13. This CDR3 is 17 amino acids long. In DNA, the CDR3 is TGTGCCAGCAGTACCGCCGGGACTAGCGGGGGACCTAAAGAGCAGTTCTTC. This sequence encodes CASSTAGTSGGPKEQFF.

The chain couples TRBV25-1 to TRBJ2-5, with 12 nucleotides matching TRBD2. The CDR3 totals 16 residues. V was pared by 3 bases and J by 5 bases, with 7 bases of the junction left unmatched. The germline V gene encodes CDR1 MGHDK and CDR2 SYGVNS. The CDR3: CASSDKLAGGRETQYF. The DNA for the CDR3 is TGTGCCAGCAGTGACAAACTAGCGGGGGGCCGGGAGACCCAGTACTTC.

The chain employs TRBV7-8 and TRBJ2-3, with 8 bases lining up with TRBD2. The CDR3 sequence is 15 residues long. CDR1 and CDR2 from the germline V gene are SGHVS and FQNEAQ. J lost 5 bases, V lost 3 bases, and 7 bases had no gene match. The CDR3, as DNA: TGTGCCAGCAGCTTTAAAGCGGGAGAACTAGATACGCAGTATTTT. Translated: CASSFKAGELDTQYF.

CDR3: CASSVEVAGGTQYF. The CDR3 DNA reads TGTGCCAGCAGCGTAGAGGTAGCGGGAGGGACCCAGTACTTC. This chain connects TRBV9 to TRBJ2-5; 10 bases are a match to TRBD2. This CDR3 region has 14 residues. Germline CDR1 and CDR2: SGDLS and YYNGEE. V gave up 0 bases and J gave up 7 bases; unmatched junction bases: 3.

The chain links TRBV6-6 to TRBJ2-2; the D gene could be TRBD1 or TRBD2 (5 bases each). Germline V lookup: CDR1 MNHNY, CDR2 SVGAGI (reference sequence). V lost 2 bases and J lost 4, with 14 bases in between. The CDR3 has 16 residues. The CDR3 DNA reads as TGTGCCAGCAGTTACCTAGGGACCAGATCCACCGGGGAGCTGTTTTTT. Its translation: CASSYLGTRSTGELFF.